This is a list of T cell receptor beta chains from one sample in a study of shared clonotypes between healthy human individuals. TCRdb's copy holds only in-frame clones and misses some; the assay was immunoSEQ multiplex PCR. The data hold some 2,100,000 clones, with about 92% observed a single time. Material for sequencing was naive CD8+ T cells from PBMCs. The receptor source for this set is a man between 18 and 35 years old in good health. Some clones in this sample may be carry-over from other donors' samples. CDR3s leave out the opening cysteine and the closing phenylalanine or tryptophan.

J | V | CDR3
TRBJ2-7 | TRBV7-6 | ASSQSSGMYEQY
TRBJ2-3 | TRBV6-1 | ASSEFASGRGRLPDTQY
TRBJ1-5 | TRBV6-5 | ASSPDRPNQPQH
TRBJ1-5 | TRBV28 | ASSQWGQGAGQPQH
TRBJ2-6 | TRBV6-5 | ASSWEADGANVLT
TRBJ2-2 | TRBV7-8 | ASSWGLAGVAGELF
TRBJ2-1 | TRBV29-1 | SVKRTGGAHEQF
TRBJ1-1 | TRBV28 | ASSLAGAEAF
TRBJ2-7 | TRBV4-1 | ASSQDGSGLVGEQY
TRBJ2-1 | TRBV9 | ASSVEASWGEQF
TRBJ1-1 | TRBV6-6 | ASSYPGREAF
TRBJ2-5 | TRBV9 | ASSGSGTQETQY
TRBJ1-5 | TRBV6-4 | ARRQGDWPQH
TRBJ2-7 | TRBV5-4 | ASTRSPAGSLQDEQY
TRBJ1-1 | TRBV4-1 | ASSQGPTEAF
TRBJ2-7 | TRBV9 | ASSVTGNWNEQY
TRBJ2-2 | TRBV7-9 | ASSATSGRALVGELF
TRBJ2-2 | TRBV7-6 | ASSLVGEAGELF
TRBJ1-5 | TRBV6-1 | ASSDPTEAQH
TRBJ2-7 | TRBV19 | ASSITSGSYEQY
TRBJ1-4 | TRBV4-2 | ASGPRQTTGEKLF
TRBJ2-7 | TRBV19 | ASSEEGVSYEQY
TRBJ2-1 | TRBV7-6 | ASSLRPGQREYYNEQF
TRBJ1-1 | TRBV9 | ASSPGGRVDAF
TRBJ2-7 | TRBV7-9 | ASSWPASGRDYEQY
TRBJ1-4 | TRBV11-2 | ASSPGTGENEKLF
TRBJ1-5 | TRBV19 | ASQTPDQPQH
TRBJ2-4 | TRBV5-1 | ASPNKSGSYSKNIQY
TRBJ2-2 | TRBV9 | ASSVALLRSGATGELF
TRBJ2-1 | TRBV19 | ASSAERRSYYNEQF
TRBJ2-2 | TRBV6-1 | ASDVLYGELF
TRBJ1-1 | TRBV25-1 | ASSERGVNTEAF
TRBJ2-2 | TRBV27 | ASSLGTMDTGELF
TRBJ2-3 | TRBV27 | ASSVTGQLTDTQY
TRBJ2-2 | TRBV7-9 | ASSQTSRAGELF
TRBJ2-1 | TRBV6-5 | ASSYSAGGLDEQF
TRBJ1-2 | TRBV29-1 | SVEGRQDRPYGYT
TRBJ2-7 | TRBV7-9 | ASSRTVTYEQY
TRBJ1-2 | TRBV28 | ATSKGVEGPGYT
TRBJ2-7 | TRBV7-9 | ASSGTGRAYEQY
TRBJ1-1 | TRBV19 | ASSTTTNSEAF
TRBJ1-1 | TRBV2 | ASRATGTGNTEAF
TRBJ1-2 | TRBV9 | ASSVTDGITLGYT
TRBJ2-1 | TRBV28 | ASRLRLALDEQF
TRBJ1-1 | TRBV13 | ASRFEARGTENTEAF
TRBJ2-1 | TRBV29-1 | SVEGGTHRDDNLGSYNEQF
TRBJ2-3 | TRBV19 | ASRVLDGSTDTQY
TRBJ2-1 | TRBV9 | ASSVAHEQF
TRBJ2-3 | TRBV19 | ASSTPGQPTDTQY
TRBJ2-5 | TRBV18 | ASSPPPSGTQY
TRBJ2-7 | TRBV6-1 | ASSEAAATYYEQY
TRBJ2-1 | TRBV27 | ASSLWGDNEQF
TRBJ2-7 | TRBV2 | ASRGGRTGGNEQY
TRBJ2-7 | TRBV5-6 | ASSSTDRGYEQY
TRBJ1-4 | TRBV9 | ASSEGGTAEKLF
TRBJ2-5 | TRBV11-2 | ASSREAGEGRY
TRBJ2-5 | TRBV28 | ASSLRREGQETQY
TRBJ1-1 | TRBV11-2 | ASSLVGHGPEAF
TRBJ1-1 | TRBV9 | ASSMTGGNTEAF